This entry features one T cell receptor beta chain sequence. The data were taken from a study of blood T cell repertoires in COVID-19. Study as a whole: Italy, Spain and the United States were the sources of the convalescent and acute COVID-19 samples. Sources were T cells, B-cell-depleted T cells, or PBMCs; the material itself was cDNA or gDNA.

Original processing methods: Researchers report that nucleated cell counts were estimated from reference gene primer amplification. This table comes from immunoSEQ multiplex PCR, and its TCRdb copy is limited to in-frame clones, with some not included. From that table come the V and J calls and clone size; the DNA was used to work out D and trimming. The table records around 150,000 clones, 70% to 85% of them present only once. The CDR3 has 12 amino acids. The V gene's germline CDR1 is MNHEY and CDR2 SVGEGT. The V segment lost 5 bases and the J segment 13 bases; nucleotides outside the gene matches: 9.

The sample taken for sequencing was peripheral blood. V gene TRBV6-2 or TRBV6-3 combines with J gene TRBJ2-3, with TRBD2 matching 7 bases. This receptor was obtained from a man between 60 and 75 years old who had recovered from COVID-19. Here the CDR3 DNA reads TGTGCCAGCAGTCATACCGGGACTAACGAGTATTTT. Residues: CASSHTGTNEYF.